The T cell receptor (beta chain) under discussion was sequenced for a study of cytomegalovirus exposure and HLA in healthy donors. 13 Jbeta primers and 60 Vbeta primers were used for the PCR. The data were produced by immunoSEQ multiplex PCR, yet TCRdb's version contains in-frame clones alone and is incomplete. There are around 57,000 clones in the sample, with approximately 10% held by the top ten. CDR3 size: 15 residues. The trim removed 6 bases at V and 5 bases at J, leaving 4 bases unmatched. Germline loops: CDR1 MNHEY, CDR2 SVGAGI. This TCR was sampled from a woman aged 50 to 60 in good health and CMV-seropositive. V is TRBV6-5 and J is TRBJ2-2, with 12 bases that match TRBD2. The specimen was PBMCs. CDR3 loop: CASRPTSGRTGELFF. The CDR3 DNA reads TGTGCCAGCAGACCGACTAGCGGGAGAACCGGGGAGCTGTTTTTT.